Listed here are 7 T cell receptor beta chains from one sample, sequenced in a study of cytomegalovirus exposure and HLA in healthy donors. The PCR contained 60 Vbeta and 13 Jbeta primers. The data were produced by immunoSEQ multiplex PCR, yet TCRdb's version contains in-frame clones alone and is incomplete. The sample records 110,000 to 150,000 clones, about 81% being singletons. The sequencing sample was made of PBMCs. Every receptor here comes from a man aged 25-45 years in good health and CMV-seronegative.

This clone was seen once. The chain employs TRBV6-6 and TRBJ1-4; 7 bases fit TRBD1. V shed 9 bases, J shed 8 bases, and the junction held 9 bases outside the gene matches. Per germline, CDR1 MNHNY and CDR2 SVGAGI (reference sequence). The CDR3 runs 13 residues. CDR3 sequence: CASKGTVGEKLFF. The CDR3 nucleotides read TGTGCCAGTAAGGGGACAGTCGGGGAAAAACTGTTTTTT.

The V gene is TRBV7-9, the J gene TRBJ2-7; TRBD2 is a possible D gene (6 bases). Per the germline V gene, CDR1 is SEHNR and CDR2 is FQNEAQ (reference sequence). The CDR3 totals 16 residues. The V and J ends lost 6 bases and 2 bases respectively, with 20 bases between them. DNA for the CDR3: TGTGCCAGCAGGTCATTAGCGGAGGAGGGCCCCTACGAGCAGTACTTC. This sequence encodes CASRSLAEEGPYEQYF.

This clone was seen once. V usage is TRBV4-1 and J usage is TRBJ2-3; perhaps TRBD1 as D (5 bases). The CDR3 loop spans 14 amino acids. Trimming removed 2 bases from V and 5 bases from J, with 11 bases in between. The germline CDR1 and CDR2 sequences are MGHRA and YSYEKL. The DNA for the CDR3 is TGCGCCAGCAGCCAACCCCCAAGGGGAGATACGCAGTATTTT. Protein: CASSQPPRGDTQYF.

This chain connects TRBV7-2 to TRBJ2-2; tentatively, D is TRBD2 (6 bases). V lost 5 bases to trimming and J lost 4 bases, with 17 bases between them. The CDR3 is 16 amino acids. Germline V gene data show CDR1 as SGHTA and CDR2 as FQGNSA. The CDR3 region is CASSLWRLEVTGELFF. CDR3 DNA: TGTGCCAGCAGCCTCTGGCGACTAGAAGTCACCGGGGAGCTGTTTTTT.

This clone was detected only a few times. CDR3 sequence reads: CASNRQGGNEQFF. The CDR3 DNA reads TGCGCCAGCAATCGACAGGGAGGAAATGAGCAGTTCTTC. This chain links TRBV5-1 with TRBJ2-1; maybe TRBD1 (7 bases). V lost 6 bases to trimming and J lost 7 bases, with 14 bases between them. This CDR3 is 13 amino acids long. Germline CDR1 is SGHRS and CDR2 is YFSETQ.

This clone came up once. The CDR3: CASSSTGTGGVWYGYTF. DNA for the CDR3: TGCGCCAGCAGTTCCACGGGGACAGGCGGGGTCTGGTATGGCTACACCTTC. The V call is TRBV5-1, the J call TRBJ1-2; TRBD1 agrees at 8 bases. Germline CDR1 is SGHRS and CDR2 is YFSETQ. V dropped 5 bases and J dropped 5; count of bases not matched to a gene: 17. This CDR3 has 17 residues.

V usage is TRBV29-1 and J usage is TRBJ1-2; TRBD1 matches at 7 bases. The CDR3 is 12 amino acids. Germline CDR1 is SQVTM and CDR2 is ANQGSEA. The ends lost 7 bases at V and 4 bases at J; junction bases unmatched: 6. For the CDR3, the DNA is TGCAGCGCCGGACAGGAAGGCTATGGCTACACCTTC. Translating gives CSAGQEGYGYTF.